The next 16 T cell receptor beta chains were all read from a single sample in a study of shared T cell receptors in the human thymus. Clones were read by immunoSEQ multiplex PCR, and TCRdb kept only the in-frame ones, dropping some. Of 600,000 or so clones listed, around 87% were seen once; the top ten hold more than 0.009%. The same sample was also studied in work on human thymus T cells.

Sequencing was carried out using thymocytes. The receptors shown here come from a boy less than two years old with a congenital heart defect.

This chain connects TRBV5-1 to TRBJ1-3, with TRBD1 identical over 7 bases. Per the germline V gene, CDR1 is SGHRS and CDR2 is YFSETQ. V was pared by 0 bases and J by 5 bases, with 8 bases of the junction left unmatched. This CDR3 is built from 16 residues. CDR3 protein: CASSLEGGGSRNTIYF. CDR3 in DNA: TGCGCCAGCAGCTTGGAAGGAGGGGGCAGCCGAAACACCATATATTTT. The variable domain in full, completed from reference TRBV5-1 and TRBJ1-3, reads KAGVTQTPRYLIKTRGQQVTLSCSPISGHRSVSWYQQTPGQGLQFLFEYFSETQRNKGNFPGRFSGRQFSNSRSEMNVSTLELGDSALYLCASSLEGGGSRNTIYFGEGSWLTVV.

Of note for this clone: The junction departs from germline at one end; a sequencing error may be responsible. Within the sample, other DNA sequences also encode this same CDR3. V gene TRBV2 combines with J gene TRBJ1-6, with 9 bases fitting TRBD1. Per the germline V gene, CDR1 is SNHLY and CDR2 is FYNNEI. The CDR3 is made up of 15 amino acids. The CDR3 protein is CASSPGQGMNSPLHF. The DNA of the CDR3 is TGTGCCAGCAGTCCGGGACAGGGAATGAATTCCCCCCTCCACTTT.

The chain couples TRBV27 to TRBJ2-3; D call uncertain. The CDR3 is 11 residues long. V was trimmed by 8 bases and J by 2 bases, leaving 5 bases between them. CDR1 and CDR2 from the germline V gene are MNHEY and SMNVEV (reference sequence). CDR3 DNA sequence: TGTGCCAGCCGACTCACAGATACGCAGTATTTT. Translation: CASRLTDTQYF.

This clone has a single count. The rearrangement joins TRBV4-2 to TRBJ2-7, with TRBD1 matching 8 bases. Per the germline V gene, CDR1 is LGHNA and CDR2 is YNFKEQ. This CDR3 spans 16 amino acids. Germline trimming cut 0 bases from V and 3 bases from J; bases unmatched to any gene: 7. CDR3 in amino acids: CASSQDRDRPYYEQYF. The CDR3 DNA is TGTGCCAGCAGCCAAGATAGGGACAGGCCCTACTACGAGCAGTACTTC.

The rearrangement links TRBV5-1 to TRBJ2-2; tentatively, D is TRBD2 (5 bases). This CDR3 is 16 amino acids long. V lost 0 bases to trimming and J lost 1 base, with 10 bases between them. From germline, CDR1 is SGHRS and CDR2 YFSETQ. The CDR3 nucleotides read TGCGCCAGCAGCTTGGTTCACGGGAAGAACACCGGGGAGCTGTTTTTT. This encodes CASSLVHGKNTGELFF.

This clone was detected only a few times. CDR3 sequence (DNA): TGTGCCAGCAGCTTAGGCGGGACAGGGGTCAGGGACACTGAAGCTTTCTTT. This sequence encodes CASSLGGTGVRDTEAFF. This chain uses TRBV7-6 with TRBJ1-1; TRBD1 matches at 10 bases. Unmatched junction bases numbered 8, after V lost 1 base and J lost 3 bases. The CDR3 loop spans 17 amino acids. Germline loops: CDR1 SGHVS, CDR2 FNYEAQ.

The chain recombines TRBV7-2 with TRBJ2-7; tentatively, D is TRBD1 (6 bases). With 4 bases removed from V and 1 base from J, the gap between germline ends came to 20 bases. Looked up from germline, CDR1 is SGHTA and CDR2 is FQGNSA. The CDR3 has 17 residues. Here the CDR3 DNA reads TGTGCCAGCAGCTCCGAACTACAGGGTCTCAAATCCTACGAGCAGTACTTC. Its translation is CASSSELQGLKSYEQYF.

This sequence joins TRBV28 and TRBJ2-1; 10 bases agree with TRBD2. The trim removed 5 bases at V and 8 bases at J, leaving 9 bases unmatched. From germline, CDR1 is MDHEN and CDR2 SYDVKM. This CDR3 is 15 amino acids long. The CDR3 region has the DNA TGTGCCAGCAGTCCGGGACTAGCGTCTTCCGATGAGCAGTTCTTC. This translates into CASSPGLASSDEQFF.

The gene calls are TRBV28 and TRBJ1-6, with TRBD1 as a possible D gene (6 bases). This CDR3 has 15 residues. Trimming cost V 4 bases and J 9 bases, with 16 bases left between them. Germline CDR1 is MDHEN and CDR2 is SYDVKM. CDR3 nucleotide sequence: TGTGCCAGCAGTTCAACCAGGACAGACGGTTCACCCCTCCACTTT. It codes for CASSSTRTDGSPLHF.

The chain joins TRBV4-3 to TRBJ1-2; possible D gene TRBD1, 5 bases. V was cut by 4 bases and J by 8 bases, with 29 bases left in between. The CDR3 totals 18 residues. CDR1 is LGHNA, CDR2 YSLEER, per germline. This CDR3 reads CASSLLFGALSKFGGYTF. The DNA of the CDR3 is TGCGCCAGCAGCCTTCTCTTTGGGGCTCTCTCCAAATTCGGCGGCTACACCTTC.

The table lists this clone with a count of one. The rearrangement links TRBV10-3 to TRBJ1-3; 8 bases line up with TRBD1. This CDR3 is built from 15 residues. The germline V gene encodes CDR1 ENHRY and CDR2 SYGVKD. Trimming removed 6 bases from V and 3 bases from J; junction bases left unmatched: 7. The chain's CDR3 is CAIRDGTGYGNTIYF. Here the CDR3 DNA reads TGTGCCATCAGGGACGGGACAGGTTATGGAAACACCATATATTTT.

The chain recombines TRBV4-2 with TRBJ2-7; 8 bases align to TRBD1. CDR3 size: 15 residues. The V and J ends lost 3 bases and 2 bases, in that order; junction bases with no gene match: 6. In germline, CDR1 is LGHNA, CDR2 YNFKEQ. Here the CDR3 reads CASSQNRDRPYEQYF. DNA of the CDR3: TGTGCCAGCAGCCAGAACCGGGACAGGCCCTACGAGCAGTACTTC.

This chain joins TRBV7-3 and TRBJ2-1, with 7 nucleotides matching TRBD1. Germline values: CDR1 SGHTA, CDR2 FQGTGA. The CDR3 extends over 16 amino acids. J gave up 4 bases and V 5 bases, and 11 bases lay outside the gene matches. CDR3 sequence reads: CASSPWVGQNYNEQFF. CDR3 DNA sequence: TGTGCCAGCAGCCCATGGGTGGGACAGAATTACAATGAGCAGTTCTTC.

This chain connects TRBV7-9 to TRBJ2-1, with D tentatively TRBD1 (6 bases). V was shortened by 1 base and J by 7 bases, with 20 bases between the two germline ends. The CDR3 has 17 amino acids. Germline V gives CDR1 SEHNR, CDR2 FQNEAQ (reference sequence). The CDR3 sequence: CASSLVGGIRQVNEQFF. As DNA, the CDR3 is TGTGCCAGCAGCTTAGTAGGGGGAATCCGACAGGTAAATGAGCAGTTCTTC.

The chain recombines TRBV5-1 with TRBJ1-4; TRBD1 matches at 9 bases. V trimming: 5 bases; J trimming: 7 bases; junction bases outside the gene matches: 9. From germline, CDR1 is SGHRS and CDR2 YFSETQ. This CDR3 region has 15 residues. Written as DNA, the CDR3 is TGCGCCAGCAGACTCTCGGACAGGGGCGGTGAAAAACTGTTTTTT. Protein: CASRLSDRGGEKLFF.

The rearrangement links TRBV7-9 to TRBJ2-5; TRBD2 aligns across 7 bases. CDR3 length: 14 residues. Per the germline V gene, CDR1 is SEHNR and CDR2 is FQNEAQ (reference sequence). The V gene end was trimmed by 7 bases and the J gene end by 4 bases; junction bases not matched to a gene: 9. CDR3 in amino acids: CASNFGGEGETQYF. For the CDR3, the DNA is TGTGCCAGCAATTTCGGCGGGGAGGGAGAGACCCAGTACTTC.